This T cell receptor (beta chain) was sequenced during a study of early T cells in non-severe SARS-CoV-2 infection. Study as a whole: Unsorted whole-blood RNA was sequenced in bulk, leaving chains unpaired. Study-level points and caveats: The matching step, a VDJdb search, favored anti-spike CD8 responses and missed private and CD4 specificities.

This clonotype was detected many times. Its antigen is still unknown. Individual cDNA molecules carried attached unique molecular identifiers. Via MiXCR, TCRdb re-called the 5' RACE reads, giving one row per CDR3 protein. The sample has around 30,000 distinct CDR3 sequences; 5.4% are singletons. This receptor was identified in an adult who was a healthcare worker with PCR-confirmed SARS-CoV-2 infection or an uninfected control (not recorded which). The sample was whole blood.

As DNA, the CDR3 is TGTGCCAGCAGCTTAGAGCGGGGCGAGACCCAGTACTTC. Residues: CASSLERGETQYF. The rearrangement uses TRBV11-2 and TRBJ2-5; D possibly corresponds to TRBD2 (6 bases). CDR3 length: 13 residues. V lost 0 bases and J 5 bases, leaving 7 bases between the germline ends. Germline loops: CDR1 SGHAT, CDR2 FQNNGV.